This TCR beta chain was recovered during a study of blood T cell repertoires in COVID-19. For the study at large: Samples of COVID-19 (acute and convalescent) were obtained from the United States, Italy and Spain. PBMCs, B-cell-depleted T cells, or T cells were the source of the cDNA or gDNA that made up the material.

The CDR3 sequence is 17 residues long. After removal of 1 base from V and 2 bases from J, the junction contained 8 bases not matched to a gene. In germline, CDR1 is LGHDT, CDR2 YNNKEL (reference sequence). Per the original data handling: Scientists estimated how many nucleated cells there were by amplifying reference gene primers. Assay used: immunoSEQ multiplex PCR; TCRdb lists only in-frame clones, some missing. V and J calls plus clone size are reproduced from that table; the DNA served to infer D and trimming. The sample holds 150,000 to 200,000 clones, about 80% seen once. The rearrangement uses TRBV3-1 (or the pseudogene TRBV3-2) and TRBJ2-5; TRBD2 agrees at 9 bases. Sample: peripheral blood. This TCR was recovered from a man aged 65-85 years with active or convalescent COVID-19. This CDR3 reads CASSQGFSAGGQETQYF. CDR3 in DNA: TGTGCCAGCAGCCAAGGCTTTTCAGCGGGGGGTCAAGAGACCCAGTACTTC.